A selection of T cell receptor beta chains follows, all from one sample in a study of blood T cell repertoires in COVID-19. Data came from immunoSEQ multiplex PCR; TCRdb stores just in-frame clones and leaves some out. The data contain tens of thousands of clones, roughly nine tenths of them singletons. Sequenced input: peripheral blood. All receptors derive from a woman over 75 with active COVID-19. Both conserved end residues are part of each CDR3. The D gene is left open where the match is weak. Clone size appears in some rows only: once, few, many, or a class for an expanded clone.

TGCAGCGGACTAAGGCGTCTGGGGGGAGGCACAGATACGCAGTATTTT	CSGLRRLGGGTDTQYF	TRBV29-1	.	TRBJ2-3	.
TGCGCCAGCAGCTCGGGACTAAGCGGGAGGAGATTATACGAGCAGTACTTC	CASSSGLSGRRLYEQYF	TRBV4-1	TRBD2	TRBJ2-7	few
TGTGCCAGCTCACAAACCGGGACAGGGGGTTCCCTCTCTGGAAACACCATATATTTT	CASSQTGTGGSLSGNTIYF	TRBV18	TRBD1	TRBJ1-3	.
TGCGCCAGCAGCCTACAGGGCGGGGGCACTGAAGCTTTCTTT	CASSLQGGGTEAFF	TRBV5-1	.	TRBJ1-1	.
TGTGCCAGCAGTGGCTTTGGGGAGTCCTACAATGAGCAGTTCTTC	CASSGFGESYNEQFF	TRBV6-2/TRBV6-3	.	TRBJ2-1	.
TGTGCCAGCAGTTACTTCCAGGGCAATGAAAAACTGTTTTTT	CASSYFQGNEKLFF	TRBV6-2/TRBV6-3	.	TRBJ1-4	once
TGTGCCGTTACAGGGAGAGAGGCCTACGAGCAGTACTTC	CAVTGREAYEQYF	TRBV28	.	TRBJ2-7	.
TGTGCCAGCAACCCTGGGGCCAGAGAGGAGACCCAGTACTTC	CASNPGAREETQYF	TRBV21-1	.	TRBJ2-5	once
TGCAGCGCCGGACAAAACAACTACGAGCAGTACTTC	CSAGQNNYEQYF	TRBV29-1	.	TRBJ2-7	.
TGTGCCAGCAGCTTGCGCAGGGGAGCCCATGAAAAACTGTTTTTT	CASSLRRGAHEKLFF	TRBV5-6	.	TRBJ1-4	.
TGTGCCAGCAGTTTACCAAGTTGGGAGTACAATGAGCAGTTCTTC	CASSLPSWEYNEQFF	TRBV28	.	TRBJ2-1	.
TGTGCCAGCAGTGCCTTCAGTGGGGCCAACGTCCTGACTTTC	CASSAFSGANVLTF	TRBV7-2	.	TRBJ2-6	.
TGTGCCAGCAGTGAATTCACATGGGCTAGCGGGTCAAAGGGAGTGCAGTACTTC	CASSEFTWASGSKGVQYF	TRBV25-1	TRBD2	TRBJ2-7	.
TGTGCCAGCTCACTGGGACCGGGAGTTGGGGAGCAGTACTTC	CASSLGPGVGEQYF	TRBV18	.	TRBJ2-7	once
TGTGCCAGCAGCCAGACAGGGAGTTATCAGCCCCAGCATTTT	CASSQTGSYQPQHF	TRBV7-9	TRBD1	TRBJ1-5	.
TGTGCCAGCAACCCCTCGGGCGCCCCGGAGGATGAGCAGTTCTTC	CASNPSGAPEDEQFF	TRBV9	.	TRBJ2-1	.
TGTGCCAGCAGTTTTGGTGACAGGTCGAGCACTGAAGCTTTCTTT	CASSFGDRSSTEAFF	TRBV28	.	TRBJ1-1	.
TGCGCCAGCAGCACAACCATTCTCCGGGACAGGGGCCACGAGCAGTACTTC	CASSTTILRDRGHEQYF	TRBV5-1	TRBD1	TRBJ2-7	.
TGTGCCAGCAGTTTTACAGGGGATGGCTACACCTTC	CASSFTGDGYTF	TRBV7-9	TRBD1	TRBJ1-2	.
TGTGCCAGCAGCGAGGTACAGGGGGCGCTTGGGGCCAACGTCCTGACTTTC	CASSEVQGALGANVLTF	TRBV2	TRBD1	TRBJ2-6	once
TGTGCCAGCAGCCAAGATTCGGGAACAGAACACTATGGCTACACCTTC	CASSQDSGTEHYGYTF	TRBV4-2	.	TRBJ1-2	.
TGTGCCAGCAGCTTAGGTCCACTAGCGGAAGAGACCCAGTACTTC	CASSLGPLAEETQYF	TRBV11-2	TRBD2	TRBJ2-5	.
TGCGCCAGCAGCCAAGATAGGACAGGCTTATTCAATGAGCAGTTCTTC	CASSQDRTGLFNEQFF	TRBV4-1	TRBD1	TRBJ2-1	.
TGTGCCAGCAGCTTAGTATTGCGGGAGGGGATCCAAGAGACCCAGTACTTC	CASSLVLREGIQETQYF	TRBV7-9	TRBD2	TRBJ2-5	.
TGTGCCAGCAGCCAGGGGGCTCAAGAGACCCAGTACTTC	CASSQGAQETQYF	TRBV13	TRBD1	TRBJ2-5	.
TGTGCCTGGAGTAGCGGGATCGGCACCGGGGAGCTGTTTTTT	CAWSSGIGTGELFF	TRBV30	TRBD2	TRBJ2-2	once
TGTGCCAGCAGCCAAGTGGCTAGCGGGAGGGCGACAGATACGCAGTATTTT	CASSQVASGRATDTQYF	TRBV14	TRBD2	TRBJ2-3	.
TGTGCCAGCAGCCCAACCGGGACAGGGTTATCTGGCGAGCAGTACTTC	CASSPTGTGLSGEQYF	TRBV5-6	TRBD1	TRBJ2-7	.
TGTGCCAGCAGCGAATCACAGGGGGCCCACTATGGCTACACCTTC	CASSESQGAHYGYTF	TRBV7-3	TRBD1	TRBJ1-2	.
TGTGCCAGCAGTTTATCCGGACAGAACTATGGCTACACCTTC	CASSLSGQNYGYTF	TRBV28	.	TRBJ1-2	.
TGTGCCAGCAGCCCTGGGACAGGGTGGGATGAGCAGTTCTTC	CASSPGTGWDEQFF	TRBV7-2	TRBD1	TRBJ2-1	.
TGTGCCAGCAGCTTATTCACTAGCGGGAGTGGGGGAGATACGCAGTATTTT	CASSLFTSGSGGDTQYF	TRBV7-2	TRBD2	TRBJ2-3	.
TGTGCCAGCAGTCTAGGACAGGGTTACAATGAGCAGTTCTTC	CASSLGQGYNEQFF	TRBV27	TRBD1	TRBJ2-1	.
TGTGCCAGCAGCTCGGGAGACGTGGAATTGAACGAGCAGTACTTC	CASSSGDVELNEQYF	TRBV7-8	.	TRBJ2-7	.
TGTGCCAGCAGCTTAGGCTTCGGGACAGAGAACACTGAAGCTTTCTTT	CASSLGFGTENTEAFF	TRBV7-9	TRBD1	TRBJ1-1	.
TGTGCCAGCTCACCCCTAAACACAGGGGGCCCCATGAACACTGAAGCTTTCTTT	CASSPLNTGGPMNTEAFF	TRBV18	TRBD1	TRBJ1-1	.
TGCAGTGCTAGTAACAGGGGGATGGGTCAGCCCCAGCATTTT	CSASNRGMGQPQHF	TRBV20-1	TRBD1	TRBJ1-5	.
TGTGCCAGCAGCGTAGGGCCCGCGGGAGCTGGCGGGAGCTCCTACAATGAGCAGTTCTTC	CASSVGPAGAGGSSYNEQFF	TRBV9	TRBD2	TRBJ2-1	.
TGTGCCAGCAGCGGCGTGGACATGCCTGGGTACTTT	CASSGVDMPGYF	TRBV21-1	.	TRBJ1-6	.
TGTGCCAGCAGCCCGAGAACAGGGGTGAACACTGAAGCTTTCTTT	CASSPRTGVNTEAFF	TRBV6-6	TRBD1	TRBJ1-1	.